The 24 T cell receptor beta chains in this list originate from one sample, sequenced in a study of shared clonotypes between healthy human individuals. Libraries were prepared by immunoSEQ multiplex PCR; TCRdb keeps only in-frame clonotypes and omits some of them. The table includes approximately 840,000 clones, approximately 96% detected once. As defined, naive CD8 cells were CD45RO-negative and positively selected for CCR7, with terminally differentiated effector memory CD45RA+ cells excluded. Sequencing was done on a sample of naive CD8+ T cells sorted from blood. The receptors derive from a young man in good health.

The gene calls are TRBV5-1 and TRBJ2-7; 7 bases match TRBD1. The CDR3 consists of 15 residues. V lost 0 bases and J lost 3; bases outside the gene matches: 6. CDR1 is SGHRS, CDR2 YFSETQ, per germline. The DNA for the CDR3 is TGCGCCAGCAGCTTGGGACAGGGTAATATCTACGAGCAGTACTTC. Translating it yields CASSLGQGNIYEQYF.

CDR3 bases: TGTGCCAGCAGCCCCTTTCTGGGAGTCCAAGAGACCCAGTACTTC. Amino acid sequence: CASSPFLGVQETQYF. V and J are TRBV7-8 and TRBJ2-5; possibly TRBD2 for D (5 bases). Germline V gives CDR1 SGHVS, CDR2 FQNEAQ. This CDR3 region has 15 residues. The V end lost 5 bases, the J end lost 1 base, and 14 bases lay between the germline ends.

This clone appeared a single time. V gene TRBV14 combines with J gene TRBJ2-5; a possible D gene is TRBD1 (6 bases). This CDR3 is built from 15 residues. Germline V CDR1 and CDR2: SGHDN, FVKESK. V gave up 5 bases and J gave up 2 bases, with 15 bases separating them. Here the CDR3 DNA reads TGTGCCAGCAGCTTACCGGGACAAGTACAAGAGACCCAGTACTTC. It is translated as CASSLPGQVQETQYF. Full variable domain (missing parts from reference TRBV14 and TRBJ2-5): EAGVTQFPSHSVIEKGQTVTLRCDPISGHDNLYWYRRVMGKEIKFLLHFVKESKQDESGMPNNRFLAERTGGTYSTLKVQPAELEDSGVYFCASSLPGQVQETQYFGPGTRLLVL.

The rearrangement joins TRBV11-2 to TRBJ2-1; TRBD2 is a possible D gene (5 bases). V lost 4 bases and J 4 bases, leaving 17 bases between the germline ends. The CDR3 is 16 residues long. The germline gives CDR1 SGHAT, CDR2 FQNNGV. CDR3 in DNA: TGTGCCAGCAGCTCTAGCCCCCAGTTTCGATACAATGAGCAGTTCTTC. This sequence encodes CASSSSPQFRYNEQFF.

Written as DNA, the CDR3 is TGTGCCAGCAGCTCCCGGACCGTCCCGTACGAGCAGTACTTC. It codes for CASSSRTVPYEQYF. V usage is TRBV9 and J usage is TRBJ2-7; D remains ambiguous. V was pared by 4 bases and J by 4 bases, with 15 bases between. This CDR3 contains 14 residues. Per the germline V gene, CDR1 is SGDLS and CDR2 is YYNGEE. Using reference TRBV9 and TRBJ2-7 for the parts outside the CDR3, the full variable domain is DSGVTQTPKHLITATGQRVTLRCSPRSGDLSVYWYQQSLDQGLQFLIQYYNGEERAKGNILERFSAQQFPDLHSELNLSSLELGDSALYFCASSSRTVPYEQYFGPGTRLTVT.

This rearrangement joins TRBV9 to TRBJ2-6; D is possibly TRBD1 (5 bases). The length of the CDR3 is 15 residues. Per the germline V gene, CDR1 is SGDLS and CDR2 is YYNGEE. The V end lost 2 bases, the J end lost 0 bases, and 6 bases lay between the germline ends. CDR3 amino acids: CASSVTDSGANVLTF. Here the CDR3 DNA reads TGTGCCAGCAGCGTGACAGACTCTGGGGCCAACGTCCTGACTTTC.

Note on this clone: Other DNA sequences from this sample encode an identical CDR3 as well. The chain carries TRBV7-2 and TRBJ2-7; 10 positions match TRBD2. CDR1 SGHTA and CDR2 FQGNSA come from the germline V gene. The V segment lost 6 bases and the J segment 0 bases; nucleotides outside the gene matches: 2. The CDR3 sequence is 14 residues long. CDR3 loop: CASRRTSGSYEQYF. CDR3 nucleotides: TGTGCCAGCAGGAGGACTAGCGGCTCCTACGAGCAGTACTTC.

This clone appeared once. The V call is TRBV19, the J call TRBJ1-5; D remains ambiguous. The CDR3 has 14 residues. Deletions cut 2 bases from V and 4 bases from J, with 9 bases between. Germline CDR1 and CDR2: LNHDA and SQIVND (reference sequence). The CDR3 spells CASSIPLGNQPQHF. CDR3 DNA: TGTGCCAGTAGTATACCCCTCGGTAATCAGCCCCAGCATTTT. The full variable domain, completed using reference TRBV19 and TRBJ1-5, is DGGITQSPKYLFRKEGQNVTLSCEQNLNHDAMYWYRQDPGQGLRLIYYSQIVNDFQKGDIAEGYSVSREKKESFPLTVTSAQKNPTAFYLCASSIPLGNQPQHFGDGTRLSIL.

This clone was seen just once. The V and J genes are TRBV13 and TRBJ2-7; 10 nucleotides align to TRBD2. The ends lost 4 bases at V and 7 bases at J; junction bases unmatched: 4. The CDR3 loop spans 13 amino acids. Germline loops: CDR1 PRHDT, CDR2 FYEKMQ (reference sequence). The chain's CDR3 is CASSWTSGVEQYF. CDR3 in DNA: TGTGCCAGCAGCTGGACTAGCGGAGTAGAGCAGTACTTC.

J is TRBJ2-7 and V is TRBV9; D remains ambiguous. CDR3 size: 13 residues. Trimming stripped 3 bases from V and 3 bases from J, with 10 bases between. Per germline, CDR1 SGDLS and CDR2 YYNGEE. Written as DNA, the CDR3 is TGTGCCAGCAGCGCCCTTGGGGACTACGAGCAGTACTTC. It is translated as CASSALGDYEQYF.

Comment on this clone: The junction shows a germline mismatch at one end, possibly a read error. This chain links TRBV7-7 with TRBJ2-7; D remains unclear. Germline loops: CDR1 SSHAT, CDR2 FNYEAQ (reference sequence). This CDR3 comprises 14 residues. CDR3 residues: CASSDKVDSYEQYF. The CDR3 DNA reads TGTGCTAGCAGCGACAAGGTGGACTCCTACGAGCAGTACTTC. Together with reference TRBV7-7 and TRBJ2-7, the CDR3 gives the full variable domain: GAGVSQSPRYKVTKRGQDVTLRCDPISSHATLYWYQQALGQGPEFLTYFNYEAQPDKSGLPSDRFSAERPEGSISTLTIQRTEQRDSAMYRCASSDKVDSYEQYFGPGTRLTVT.

The V gene is TRBV6-5, the J gene TRBJ2-6; no clear D gene. Germline assignment: CDR1 MNHEY and CDR2 SVGAGI. The CDR3 runs to 14 residues. V was shortened by 5 bases and J by 5 bases, with 10 bases between the two germline ends. The CDR3 sequence is CASSDADRANVLTF. The DNA of the CDR3 is TGTGCCAGCAGTGACGCCGATAGGGCCAACGTCCTGACTTTC.

The chain carries TRBV7-2 and TRBJ1-1; 9 bases agree with TRBD1. The germline CDR1 and CDR2 sequences are SGHTA and FQGNSA. The CDR3 spans 16 residues. Germline trimming cut 5 bases from V and 1 base from J; bases unmatched to any gene: 8. CDR3 protein: CASSLSSQGANTEAFF. The CDR3 DNA sequence: TGTGCCAGCAGCCTGAGTTCACAGGGGGCGAACACTGAAGCTTTCTTT.

This rearrangement joins TRBV11-3 to TRBJ2-3, with 7 bases that match TRBD1. The CDR3 consists of 15 residues. V lost 2 bases to trimming and J lost 1 base; unmatched junction nucleotides: 3. Germline V gene data show CDR1 as SGHNT and CDR2 as YENEEA. CDR3: CASSLRGGRTDTQYF. The CDR3, as DNA: TGTGCCAGCAGCTTAAGAGGGGGCCGCACAGATACGCAGTATTTT. The full variable domain, rest sourced from reference TRBV11-3 and TRBJ2-3, is EAGVVQSPRYKIIEKKQPVAFWCNPISGHNTLYWYLQNLGQGPELLIRYENEEAVDDSQLPKDRFSAERLKGVDSTLKIQPAELGDSAVYLCASSLRGGRTDTQYFGPGTRLTVL.

This clone is a singleton in its sample. The chain is built from TRBV10-1 and TRBJ2-1, with a tentative D call TRBD2 (6 bases). Germline loops: CDR1 WNHNN, CDR2 SYGVQD (reference sequence). The CDR3 length is 15 residues. Trimming shortened V by 0 bases and J by 7 bases, and 13 bases separated the two germline ends. The CDR3 sequence is CASSESTSFGNEQFF. For the CDR3, the DNA is TGCGCCAGCAGTGAGTCGACTAGTTTCGGGAATGAGCAGTTCTTC.

J is TRBJ2-7 and V is TRBV19, with D possibly being TRBD2 (7 bases). The CDR3 totals 14 residues. Germline loops: CDR1 LNHDA, CDR2 SQIVND (reference sequence). Trimming removed 5 bases from V and 2 bases from J, with 13 bases in between. CDR3 in amino acids: CASSSRGAAYEQYF. The CDR3 nucleotides are TGTGCCAGTAGTTCCCGGGGGGCCGCCTACGAGCAGTACTTC.

The genes are TRBV7-2 and TRBJ2-7; D unresolved. The CDR3 totals 15 residues. V was pared by 2 bases and J by 6 bases, with 17 bases between. Germline CDR1 SGHTA, CDR2 FQGNSA. CDR3 nucleotide sequence: TGTGCCAGCAGCTTAATCCAGCCAGGCGGTGTCGAGCAGTACTTC. Its translation is CASSLIQPGGVEQYF.

This clone came up once. The rearrangement uses TRBV19 and TRBJ2-3, with TRBD1 identical over 8 bases. The V gene's germline CDR1 is LNHDA and CDR2 SQIVND (reference sequence). This CDR3 contains 14 residues. V was clipped by 8 bases and J by 5 bases; unmatched bases: 9. The CDR3 reads CASRPGGWLDTQYF. The CDR3 nucleotides read TGTGCCAGTCGCCCAGGGGGCTGGTTAGATACGCAGTATTTT. The full variable domain, completed using reference TRBV19 and TRBJ2-3, is DGGITQSPKYLFRKEGQNVTLSCEQNLNHDAMYWYRQDPGQGLRLIYYSQIVNDFQKGDIAEGYSVSREKKESFPLTVTSAQKNPTAFYLCASRPGGWLDTQYFGPGTRLTVL.

The rearrangement links TRBV5-6 to TRBJ1-2; 7 positions match TRBD1. This CDR3 is 13 amino acids long. Germline V lookup: CDR1 SGHDT, CDR2 YYEEEE. The V segment lost 5 bases and the J segment 6 bases; nucleotides outside the gene matches: 7. The CDR3 nucleotides read TGTGCCAGCAGGGTGACAGGGTCAAATGGCTACACCTTC. It encodes CASRVTGSNGYTF. Using reference TRBV5-6 and TRBJ1-2 for the parts outside the CDR3, the full variable domain is DAGVTQSPTHLIKTRGQQVTLRCSPKSGHDTVSWYQQALGQGPQFIFQYYEEEERQRGNFPDRFSGHQFPNYSSELNVNALLLGDSALYLCASRVTGSNGYTFGSGTRLTVV.

The J gene is TRBJ2-7, the V gene TRBV5-1, with 7 nucleotides matching TRBD1. Germline CDR1 SGHRS, CDR2 YFSETQ. V lost 0 bases and J lost 5; bases outside the gene matches: 5. The CDR3 is 14 residues long. The CDR3 bases are TGCGCCAGCAGCTTGGAAACAGGGGAGCACGAGCAGTACTTC. Its protein product is CASSLETGEHEQYF.

The J gene is TRBJ2-3, the V gene TRBV28; D remains unclear. The ends were cut back, 6 bases at V and 7 bases at J, with 14 bases in the middle. The length of the CDR3 is 13 residues. CDR1 is MDHEN and CDR2 is SYDVKM in the germline V gene. CDR3 DNA: TGTGCCAGCAGCCCGACCGAGGTGAATACGCAGTATTTT. Its translation: CASSPTEVNTQYF.

V usage is TRBV4-3 and J usage is TRBJ1-2; TRBD1 aligns across 8 bases. Trimming took 4 bases from V and 8 from J; bases not matched to a gene: 15. Germline CDR1 and CDR2: LGHNA and YSLEER. The CDR3 length is 16 residues. The CDR3 DNA follows: TGCGCCAGCAGCCGGGGACCGGGACAGGCTTTCGAAGGCTACACCTTC. Its translation: CASSRGPGQAFEGYTF.

CDR3 DNA: TGTGCCAGCAGTTTAGTTTCGGGACCCACACTTGGGACCGGGGAGCTGTTTTTT. Translated, it gives CASSLVSGPTLGTGELFF. The genes are TRBV27 and TRBJ2-2, with D tentatively TRBD1 or TRBD2 (5 bases each). Trimming shortened V by 2 bases and J by 5 bases, and 21 bases separated the two germline ends. In germline, CDR1 is MNHEY, CDR2 SMNVEV (reference sequence). CDR3 size: 18 residues.

The chain uses TRBV7-9 and TRBJ2-1; 12 nucleotides match TRBD2. Trimming took 4 bases from V and 8 from J; bases not matched to a gene: 3. The CDR3 covers 14 residues. From germline, CDR1 is SEHNR and CDR2 FQNEAQ (reference sequence). The DNA for the CDR3 is TGTGCCAGCAGCTCTAGCGGGAGGGGCCATGAGCAGTTCTTC. Amino acid sequence: CASSSSGRGHEQFF.